The TCR beta chain under discussion was sequenced for a study of blood T cell repertoires in COVID-19. Original handling: Amplification of reference gene primers provided the estimated nucleated cell counts. Libraries were prepared by immunoSEQ multiplex PCR; TCRdb keeps only in-frame clonotypes and omits some of them. V and J calls and clone size are copied from that table; D and trimming were computed from the DNA. The data hold approximately 670,000 clones, with about 90% observed a single time. Germline CDR1 reads MGHRA; CDR2 reads YSYEKL. The V end lost 1 base, the J end lost 5 bases, and 8 bases lay between the germline ends. The CDR3 runs 14 residues.

The rearrangement joins TRBV4-1 to TRBJ2-2; possibly TRBD2 for D (5 bases). The sample consisted of peripheral blood. This clonotype was obtained from a woman aged 18-35 years with acute or convalescent COVID-19. The CDR3 region is CASSQAGRTGELFF. The CDR3 DNA follows: TGCGCCAGCAGCCAAGCGGGGAGAACCGGGGAGCTGTTTTTT.